The 25 T cell receptor beta chains listed next were all sequenced from one sample in a study of shared clonotypes between healthy human individuals. TCRdb's copy holds only in-frame clones and misses some; the assay was immunoSEQ multiplex PCR. The table has roughly 110,000 clones, about 70% seen once; the top ten hold roughly a quarter. The sample was memory CD8+ T cells sorted from blood. Subset described: CD45RO+ cells pooled with CCR7-negative TemRA cells. All receptors derive from a woman in her 30s in good health.

The chain is built from TRBV18 and TRBJ2-3; D call uncertain. V was cut by 2 bases and J by 5 bases, with 5 bases left in between. Germline loops: CDR1 KGHSH, CDR2 LQKENI. The CDR3 is made up of 12 amino acids. The CDR3 reads CASSPGEDTQYF. CDR3 coding DNA: TGTGCCAGCTCACCAGGAGAAGATACGCAGTATTTT.

The chain combines TRBV4-2 with TRBJ1-1; 7 bases map to TRBD1. J was trimmed by 9 bases and V by 5 bases; bases with no gene match: 15. The V gene's germline CDR1 is LGHNA and CDR2 YNFKEQ. This CDR3 spans 15 amino acids. The CDR3 protein is CASSDKSRDRFKAFF. CDR3 DNA sequence: TGTGCCAGCAGCGATAAAAGCCGGGACAGATTCAAAGCTTTCTTT.

This clone has just a few counts. The junction departs from the called germline gene at one end, perhaps through a read error. This chain connects TRBV6-4 to TRBJ2-1; 7 nucleotides align to TRBD1. The CDR3 has 15 amino acids. The V gene's germline CDR1 is MRHNA and CDR2 SNTAGT. For the CDR3, the DNA is TGTGCCAGCAGTTACTCGTTACAGGGGAACAATGAGCAGTTCTTC. This encodes CASSYSLQGNNEQFF.

As to this clone: This sample includes further DNA sequences coding for the same CDR3. The chain has TRBV6-4 and TRBJ2-3; 12 bases map to TRBD2. The CDR3 sequence is 15 residues long. The germline V gene has CDR1 MRHNA and CDR2 SNTAGT. After removal of 3 bases from V and 3 bases from J, the junction contained 1 base not matched to a gene. The CDR3 DNA follows: TGTGCCAGCAGTGAGACTAGCGGGGGTACAGATACGCAGTATTTT. Protein sequence: CASSETSGGTDTQYF.

The CDR3 is CASSYMEGVGEQYF. As DNA, the CDR3 is TGTGCCAGCAGTTACATGGAGGGTGTGGGCGAGCAGTACTTC. This chain connects TRBV6-5 to TRBJ2-7; maybe TRBD2 (6 bases). CDR1 is MNHEY and CDR2 is SVGAGI in the germline V gene. V was cut by 2 bases and J by 6 bases, with 14 bases left in between. This CDR3 region has 14 residues.

J is TRBJ2-7 and V is TRBV4-1, with D tentatively TRBD2 (6 bases). Germline CDR1 is MGHRA and CDR2 is YSYEKL. V was trimmed by 5 bases and J by 2 bases, leaving 13 bases between them. The CDR3 sequence is 14 residues long. The CDR3 DNA is TGCGCCAGCAGCTCCCGGGACTTACCCTACGAGCAGTACTTC. Residues: CASSSRDLPYEQYF.

This clone has a handful of counts. Other DNA sequences of this sample code for an identical CDR3. The chain uses TRBV7-9 and TRBJ1-1; a weak D match, TRBD1 (5 bases). Trimming cost V 5 bases and J 1 base, with 14 bases left between them. CDR1 and CDR2 (germline): SEHNR, FQNEAQ (reference sequence). CDR3 size: 15 residues. The CDR3 region has the DNA TGTGCCAGCAGCGACACCGGGACGGGGAACACTGAAGCTTTCTTT. Translation gives CASSDTGTGNTEAFF. The full variable domain, with the rest looked up from reference TRBV7-9 and TRBJ1-1, is DTGVSQNPRHKITKRGQNVTFRCDPISEHNRLYWYRQTLGQGPEFLTYFQNEAQLEKSRLLSDRFSAERPKGSFSTLEIQRTEQGDSAMYLCASSDTGTGNTEAFFGQGTRLTVV.

The chain couples TRBV29-1 to TRBJ2-5, with a weak D call TRBD1 (6 bases). Near its end, the DNA agrees better with TRBJ2-7, so the J call may be wrong. The CDR3 runs 13 residues. Germline V lookup: CDR1 SQVTM, CDR2 ANQGSEA. The CDR3 DNA reads TGCAGCGTTGCCAGGGACACCTCCTACGAGCAGTACTTC. Translating it yields CSVARDTSYEQYF.

The rearrangement joins TRBV29-1 to TRBJ2-5; perhaps TRBD1 as D (5 bases). The end of the DNA aligns better with TRBJ2-7, so the J call may be wrong. CDR3 length: 14 amino acids. Germline values: CDR1 SQVTM, CDR2 ANQGSEA. CDR3 sequence: CSVVALGASYEQYF. DNA for the CDR3: TGCAGCGTTGTAGCTCTAGGGGCTTCCTACGAGCAGTACTTC.

V and J are TRBV7-9 and TRBJ1-2; 7 nucleotides match TRBD1. J lost 8 bases, V lost 6 bases, and 12 bases had no gene match. Looked up from germline, CDR1 is SEHNR and CDR2 is FQNEAQ (reference sequence). CDR3 size: 14 residues. CDR3 sequence reads: CASRPHPDRVGYTF. The DNA for the CDR3 is TGTGCCAGCAGACCACATCCCGACAGGGTCGGCTACACCTTC.

This CDR3 reads CASTGAPTYEQYF. In DNA form, the CDR3 reads TGTGCCAGCACCGGGGCCCCTACCTACGAGCAGTACTTC. J is TRBJ2-7 and V is TRBV5-5; D may match TRBD1 or TRBD2 (5 bases each). This CDR3 comprises 13 residues. Trimming removed 6 bases from V and 2 bases from J, with 12 bases in between. The V gene's germline CDR1 is SGHKS and CDR2 YYEKEE (reference sequence). Together with reference TRBV5-5 and TRBJ2-7, the CDR3 gives the full variable domain: DAGVTQSPTHLIKTRGQQVTLRCSPISGHKSVSWYQQVLGQGPQFIFQYYEKEERGRGNFPDRFSARQFPNYSSELNVNALLLGDSALYLCASTGAPTYEQYFGPGTRLTVT.

This chain links TRBV18 with TRBJ1-4; 7 bases align to TRBD1. The V gene's germline CDR1 is KGHSH and CDR2 LQKENI. The CDR3 length is 13 residues. V shed 4 bases, J shed 7 bases, and the junction held 3 bases outside the gene matches. The CDR3 nucleotides read TGTGCCAGCTCACGACGGACAGGTGAAAAACTGTTTTTT. Amino acid sequence: CASSRRTGEKLFF.

CDR3 sequence reads: CASSLLHTDTQYF. CDR3 nucleotides: TGTGCCAGCAGCCTATTACACACAGATACGCAGTATTTT. The chain joins TRBV14 to TRBJ2-3, with D hard to call. Trimming cost V 4 bases and J 2 bases, with 7 bases left between them. CDR1 and CDR2 (germline): SGHDN, FVKESK. The CDR3 totals 13 residues. Full variable domain (rest looked up from reference TRBV14 and TRBJ2-3): EAGVTQFPSHSVIEKGQTVTLRCDPISGHDNLYWYRRVMGKEIKFLLHFVKESKQDESGMPNNRFLAERTGGTYSTLKVQPAELEDSGVYFCASSLLHTDTQYFGPGTRLTVL.

The chain employs TRBV11-2 and TRBJ2-1, with a weak D call TRBD2 (6 bases). Trimming cost V 3 bases and J 7 bases, with 10 bases left between them. There are 13 residues in the CDR3. Germline V gives CDR1 SGHAT, CDR2 FQNNGV. The CDR3 here is CASSFLGGNEQFF. The CDR3 DNA follows: TGTGCCAGCAGCTTTTTGGGAGGTAATGAGCAGTTCTTC.

This chain links TRBV28 with TRBJ1-4; perhaps TRBD1 as D (5 bases). The CDR3 is 17 amino acids. Trimming stripped 4 bases from V and 6 bases from J, with 21 bases between. CDR1 MDHEN and CDR2 SYDVKM come from the germline V gene. The CDR3: CASSSTGVAFRDEKLFF. DNA for the CDR3: TGTGCCAGCAGTTCAACCGGCGTAGCCTTCAGGGATGAAAAACTGTTTTTT.

V gene TRBV27 combines with J gene TRBJ2-3; D is unresolved. The length of the CDR3 is 14 residues. With 8 bases removed from V and 0 bases from J, the gap between germline ends came to 12 bases. In germline, CDR1 is MNHEY, CDR2 SMNVEV (reference sequence). This CDR3 is CASRSDSSTDTQYF. The CDR3 region has the DNA TGTGCCAGCCGGAGCGACTCTAGCACAGATACGCAGTATTTT.

V usage is TRBV5-4 and J usage is TRBJ2-1; D not resolved. The V gene lost 10 bases and the J gene lost 0 bases, with 11 bases spanning the gap. This CDR3 has 13 residues. CDR1 is SGHNT, CDR2 YYREEE, per germline (reference sequence). The CDR3 reads CASSPPSYNEQFF. In DNA, the CDR3 is TGTGCCTCCAGCCCTCCCTCCTACAATGAGCAGTTCTTC.

A few counts support this clone. The rearrangement links TRBV9 to TRBJ2-3, with D maybe TRBD2 (6 bases). This CDR3 is built from 15 residues. V lost 3 bases to trimming and J lost 5 bases, with 16 bases between them. Germline CDR1 SGDLS, CDR2 YYNGEE. The CDR3 DNA is TGTGCCAGCAGCGGCCCCGGCGGGAAACGAGATACGCAGTATTTT. Its protein product is CASSGPGGKRDTQYF.

V is TRBV5-1 and J is TRBJ2-1; 12 bases line up with TRBD2. Per germline, CDR1 SGHRS and CDR2 YFSETQ. This CDR3 has 17 amino acids. V dropped 1 base and J dropped 8; count of bases not matched to a gene: 10. The CDR3 nucleotides read TGCGCCAGCAGCTTGAACAGACTAGCGGGAGTTGGGGATGAGCAGTTCTTC. It is translated as CASSLNRLAGVGDEQFF.

The chain carries TRBV27 and TRBJ2-7; D is uncertain. The germline V gene encodes CDR1 MNHEY and CDR2 SMNVEV (reference sequence). This CDR3 spans 15 amino acids. Between the trimmed V and J ends, which lost 3 bases and 0 bases, there was a span of 12 bases. In nucleotides, the CDR3 is TGTGCCAGCAGTTTCCTCGGACGGACCTCCTACGAGCAGTACTTC. The encoded protein is CASSFLGRTSYEQYF.

This clone was counted between two and nine times. The CDR3 DNA sequence: TGTGCCAGCTCTAACCTAACGGACCTCTACGAGCAGTACTTC. It codes for CASSNLTDLYEQYF. V usage is TRBV25-1 and J usage is TRBJ2-7; D remains ambiguous. The germline CDR1 and CDR2 sequences are MGHDK and SYGVNS. This CDR3 region has 14 residues. Deletions cut 8 bases from V and 3 bases from J, with 17 bases between.

The sample holds a few counts of this clone. This chain links TRBV19 with TRBJ2-1; 7 nucleotides agree with TRBD2. The germline V gene has CDR1 LNHDA and CDR2 SQIVND (reference sequence). This CDR3 is built from 16 residues. The V and J ends lost 5 bases and 5 bases, in that order; junction bases with no gene match: 12. This CDR3 reads CASSPRLALGDNEQFF. CDR3 bases: TGTGCCAGTAGTCCGAGACTAGCCCTGGGGGACAATGAGCAGTTCTTC.

The chain combines TRBV28 with TRBJ2-7, with a weak D call TRBD1 (5 bases). Deletions cut 3 bases from V and 1 base from J, with 19 bases between. CDR1 is MDHEN, CDR2 SYDVKM, per germline. This CDR3 comprises 17 residues. The CDR3 DNA reads TGTGCCAGCAGTTTCAGGCTCATAGCAGGGCCGTCCTACGAGCAGTACTTC. Protein: CASSFRLIAGPSYEQYF.

In its sample, this clone was seen once. The rearrangement joins TRBV28 to TRBJ2-7; 8 positions agree with TRBD2. The CDR3 has 19 amino acids. Losses at the gene ends were 0 bases for V and 1 base for J; bases not matched to a gene: 14. The germline CDR1 and CDR2 sequences are MDHEN and SYDVKM. CDR3: CASSLCGGVCAGLSYEQYF. The DNA of the CDR3 is TGTGCCAGCAGTTTATGCGGGGGGGTCTGTGCGGGCCTTTCCTACGAGCAGTACTTC.

The chain uses TRBV7-9 and TRBJ2-7, with D possibly being TRBD1 or TRBD2 (7 bases each). Germline CDR1 is SEHNR and CDR2 is FQNEAQ (reference sequence). Deletions cut 3 bases from V and 4 bases from J, with 22 bases between. The CDR3 contains 17 residues. CDR3 nucleotide sequence: TGTGCCAGCAGCTTGGGACCAAAACAGGGGAGGGCTTACGAGCAGTACTTC. Protein product: CASSLGPKQGRAYEQYF.